What follows are 12 T cell receptor beta chains derived from one specimen sequenced in a study of CD8 T cells in Susac syndrome. With random hexamers, reverse transcription was performed on about 0.5 to 1 ug of RNA. Using its own MiXCR run on the immunoSEQ multiplex PCR reads, TCRdb lists one record per CDR3 protein. This table has approximately 150,000 distinct CDR3 sequences, under 95% appearing once. The sequenced sample was CD4+ T cells from PBMCs. These receptors came from a human donor with multiple sclerosis.

The J gene is TRBJ2-2, the V gene TRBV24-1; no reliable D call. CDR1 KGHDR and CDR2 SFDVKD come from the germline V gene. CDR3 length: 15 amino acids. V was trimmed by 9 bases and J by 1 base, leaving 14 bases between them. CDR3 nucleotide sequence: TGTGCCACCTCCAACGGTGCAGGGAACACCGGGGAGCTGTTTTTT. This gives the protein CATSNGAGNTGELFF.

V is TRBV9 and J is TRBJ1-2, with D possibly being TRBD1 (6 bases). CDR1 is SGDLS, CDR2 YYNGEE, per germline. V was shortened by 3 bases and J by 0 bases, with 9 bases between the two germline ends. There are 14 residues in the CDR3. The CDR3 protein is CASSAWTANYGYTF. Written as DNA, the CDR3 is TGTGCCAGCAGCGCCTGGACAGCTAACTATGGCTACACCTTC. The full variable domain, with the rest looked up from reference TRBV9 and TRBJ1-2, is DSGVTQTPKHLITATGQRVTLRCSPRSGDLSVYWYQQSLDQGLQFLIQYYNGEERAKGNILERFSAQQFPDLHSELNLSSLELGDSALYFCASSAWTANYGYTFGSGTRLTVV.

The chain has TRBV5-6 and TRBJ2-7, with D hard to call. Trimming stripped 1 base from V and 6 bases from J, with 17 bases between. The germline CDR1 and CDR2 sequences are SGHDT and YYEEEE. CDR3 size: 15 residues. CDR3 sequence reads: CASSLYGSTAGEQYF. The CDR3 bases are TGTGCCAGCAGCTTGTACGGTTCGACGGCTGGCGAGCAGTACTTC.

This clonotype has just one count. This sequence joins TRBV3-1 and TRBJ1-3, with D possibly matching TRBD1 (5 bases). The CDR3 is made up of 18 amino acids. V was cut by 1 base and J by 0 bases, with 16 bases left in between. Germline CDR1 is LGHDT and CDR2 is YNNKEL (reference sequence). CDR3 bases: TGTGCCAGCAGCCAAGTAAGAAGGTACAGGACCTCTGGAAACACCATATATTTT. It yields the protein CASSQVRRYRTSGNTIYF.

The chain uses TRBV20-1 and TRBJ1-4, with D uncertain. The germline V gene encodes CDR1 DFQATT and CDR2 SNEGSKA (reference sequence). CDR3 length: 14 residues. Between the trimmed V and J ends, which lost 5 bases and 0 bases, there was a span of 10 bases. The CDR3 loop reads CSAPSPTTNEKLFF. DNA of the CDR3: TGCAGTGCTCCGTCCCCCACAACTAATGAAAAACTGTTTTTT.

This rearrangement joins TRBV6-1 to TRBJ1-1, with D tentatively TRBD1 (6 bases). The germline V gene has CDR1 MNHNS and CDR2 SASEGT. With 5 bases removed from V and 5 bases from J, the gap between germline ends came to 12 bases. This CDR3 has 13 amino acids. CDR3 loop: CASSQTGRTEAFF. The CDR3 nucleotides are TGTGCCAGCAGTCAAACAGGGCGGACTGAAGCTTTCTTT.

This sequence joins TRBV20-1 and TRBJ1-6; no firm D call. V gave up 6 bases and J gave up 4 bases, with 10 bases separating them. The CDR3 is made up of 13 amino acids. Germline V lookup: CDR1 DFQATT, CDR2 SNEGSKA (reference sequence). CDR3 sequence (DNA): TGCAGTGCCGGATCGATTTATAATTCACCCCTCCACTTT. Amino acid sequence: CSAGSIYNSPLHF.

The chain recombines TRBV6-6 with TRBJ2-5, with 8 bases matching TRBD1. Germline trimming cut 6 bases from V and 3 bases from J; bases unmatched to any gene: 3. This CDR3 is built from 13 residues. Germline assignment: CDR1 MNHNY and CDR2 SVGAGI (reference sequence). CDR3 in amino acids: CASRKDREETQYF. The DNA for the CDR3 is TGTGCCAGCAGAAAGGACAGGGAAGAGACCCAGTACTTC.

The CDR3 region has the DNA TGTGCCAGCAGTTACTCGAGTTTCGGCAGGACCTACGAGCAGTACTTC. Its protein product is CASSYSSFGRTYEQYF. V usage is TRBV6-5 and J usage is TRBJ2-7; D gene ambiguous. The ends were cut back, 0 bases at V and 2 bases at J, with 14 bases in the middle. Per the germline V gene, CDR1 is MNHEY and CDR2 is SVGAGI. CDR3 size: 16 residues.

The genes are TRBV14 and TRBJ1-2; D ambiguous. The V and J ends lost 4 bases and 0 bases respectively, with 6 bases between them. Germline V gene sequence: CDR1 SGHDN, CDR2 FVKESK. The CDR3 extends over 13 amino acids. This CDR3 is CASSRRPNYGYTF. As DNA, the CDR3 is TGTGCCAGCAGCCGTCGTCCTAACTATGGCTACACCTTC.

In DNA form, the CDR3 reads TGCAGTGCTAGAGATCTAAGCGGGAGAGGGTCCCACAATGAGCAGTTCTTC. Translating gives CSARDLSGRGSHNEQFF. J is TRBJ2-1 and V is TRBV20-1; 8 nucleotides agree with TRBD2. Germline CDR1 DFQATT, CDR2 SNEGSKA (reference sequence). V was pared by 0 bases and J by 5 bases, with 12 bases of the junction left unmatched. The CDR3 is 17 amino acids.

The V and J genes are TRBV3-1 and TRBJ2-7; D is perhaps TRBD1 (6 bases). The CDR3 loop spans 12 amino acids. The V gene lost 2 bases and the J gene lost 9 bases, with 11 bases spanning the gap. The V gene's germline CDR1 is LGHDT and CDR2 YNNKEL (reference sequence). The DNA of the CDR3 is TGTGCCAGCAGCCAAAGCCAACAGGGGCAGTACTTC. Translated: CASSQSQQGQYF.